The 16 T cell receptor beta chains reported below all come from one sample, sequenced in a study of T cell responses to AZD1222 COVID-19 vaccine. Here immunoSEQ multiplex PCR was the method, and the copy in TCRdb shows in-frame clones only, minus some. The top ten clones hold 3.1% of a sample with 75,000 to 100,000 clones, about 93% of them seen once. Sequencing used peripheral blood, obtained 28 days after the second AZD1222 dose. These TCRs come from an adult who received the AZD1222 COVID-19 vaccine.

This clone occurred once. CDR3 residues: CASSLDHPLAGGQGDTQYF. In DNA form, the CDR3 reads TGTGCCAGCAGCTTAGATCACCCGCTAGCGGGGGGGCAGGGAGATACGCAGTATTTT. The V gene is TRBV11-3, the J gene TRBJ2-3; the match to TRBD2 covers 12 bases. This CDR3 is 19 amino acids long. CDR1 and CDR2 from the germline V gene are SGHNT and YENEEA. With 0 bases clipped from V and 5 bases from J, the junction kept 12 bases outside the gene matches.

The V call is TRBV2, the J call TRBJ1-2; D possibly corresponds to TRBD1 (6 bases). Germline V gives CDR1 SNHLY, CDR2 FYNNEI. The CDR3 extends over 13 amino acids. Trimming removed 7 bases from V and 2 bases from J, with 11 bases in between. In DNA, the CDR3 is TGTGCCAGCAAGGGGGTCGGAAACTATGGCTACACCTTC. Its protein product is CASKGVGNYGYTF.

The gene calls are TRBV28 and TRBJ2-7; TRBD2 matches at 11 bases. The CDR3 length is 16 residues. Trimming removed 6 bases from V and 3 bases from J; junction bases left unmatched: 10. CDR1 is MDHEN, CDR2 SYDVKM, per germline. CDR3 bases: TGTGCCAGCAGCCCGCCACGACTAGCGGGGAACTACGAGCAGTACTTC. Amino acids: CASSPPRLAGNYEQYF.

This clone was observed a single time. Here the CDR3 DNA reads TGTGCCAGCAGCTTGGAGGATTCCGGCGGGAACGAGCAGTACTTC. It encodes CASSLEDSGGNEQYF. The V gene is TRBV5-5, the J gene TRBJ2-7, with a possible D match to TRBD2 (6 bases). V was trimmed by 0 bases and J by 5 bases, leaving 15 bases between them. The CDR3 covers 15 residues. The germline gives CDR1 SGHKS, CDR2 YYEKEE (reference sequence).

The chain uses TRBV7-8 and TRBJ1-3, with D possibly being TRBD1 (5 bases). CDR1 is SGHVS, CDR2 FQNEAQ, per germline. V was trimmed by 10 bases and J by 0 bases, leaving 16 bases between them. CDR3 length: 15 residues. CDR3 DNA sequence: TGTGCCACCCGGGACGACTCAAGCTCTGGAAACACCATATATTTT. Protein product: CATRDDSSSGNTIYF.

This rearrangement joins TRBV30 to TRBJ1-2, with unresolved D. Germline assignment: CDR1 GTSNPN and CDR2 SVGIG (reference sequence). Trimming pared 0 bases from V and 4 bases from J, leaving 9 bases between. The CDR3 is 13 amino acids. Here the CDR3 reads CAWSVKGSYGYTF. The CDR3 bases are TGTGCCTGGAGTGTTAAGGGATCCTATGGCTACACCTTC.

This sequence joins TRBV7-3 and TRBJ1-2; D may be TRBD1 (5 bases). The germline V gene encodes CDR1 SGHTA and CDR2 FQGTGA. The V and J ends lost 5 bases and 6 bases respectively, with 16 bases between them. This CDR3 region has 14 residues. The CDR3 reads CASSISGGTDGYTF. CDR3 DNA: TGTGCCAGCAGCATCTCCGGGGGAACGGATGGCTACACCTTC.

This clone occurred once. CDR3 residues: CASSQAYEKLFF. The CDR3, as DNA: TGCGCCAGCAGCCAAGCTTATGAAAAACTGTTTTTT. The chain employs TRBV4-1 and TRBJ1-4, with unresolved D. The CDR3 is 12 amino acids. Germline V lookup: CDR1 MGHRA, CDR2 YSYEKL. V gave up 1 base and J gave up 6 bases, with 3 bases separating them.

The chain joins TRBV2 to TRBJ2-7; the match to TRBD1 covers 9 bases. Germline trimming cut 4 bases from V and 6 bases from J; bases unmatched to any gene: 7. The CDR3 loop spans 14 amino acids. In germline, CDR1 is SNHLY, CDR2 FYNNEI. For the CDR3, the DNA is TGTGCCAGCAGTGCACCGGGACAGGGTATCGAGCAGTACTTC. Its translation is CASSAPGQGIEQYF. Together with reference TRBV2 and TRBJ2-7, the CDR3 gives the full variable domain: EPEVTQTPSHQVTQMGQEVILRCVPISNHLYFYWYRQILGQKVEFLVSFYNNEISEKSEIFDDQFSVERPDGSNFTLKIRSTKLEDSAMYFCASSAPGQGIEQYFGPGTRLTVT.

This chain connects TRBV11-2 to TRBJ2-7; 8 nucleotides agree with TRBD1. The CDR3 totals 14 residues. Germline trimming cut 1 base from V and 2 bases from J; bases unmatched to any gene: 1. CDR1 and CDR2 from the germline V gene are SGHAT and FQNNGV. In DNA, the CDR3 is TGTGCCAGCAGCTTAGCAGGGGGCCCCTACGAGCAGTACTTC. Its translation: CASSLAGGPYEQYF.

This clone was observed a single time. This rearrangement joins TRBV15 to TRBJ1-4, with 8 bases identical to TRBD1. The CDR3 is 15 residues long. V lost 1 base, J lost 8 bases, and 6 bases stayed unmatched. Germline-derived CDR1 and CDR2 are LNHNV and YYDKDF (reference sequence). In DNA form, the CDR3 reads TGTGCCACCAGCAGAGCAAGGACAGGGCCGGAAAAACTGTTTTTT. Translating gives CATSRARTGPEKLFF.

The V call is TRBV2, the J call TRBJ2-5; TRBD1 agrees at 9 bases. Per the germline V gene, CDR1 is SNHLY and CDR2 is FYNNEI. The CDR3 loop spans 14 amino acids. Unmatched junction bases numbered 7, after V lost 6 bases and J lost 5 bases. Here the CDR3 reads CASSPGQGLETQYF. The DNA of the CDR3 is TGTGCCAGCAGCCCAGGACAGGGGTTGGAGACCCAGTACTTC.

The chain's CDR3 is CASTTGNNGYTF. CDR3 bases: TGTGCCAGTACCACAGGGAATAATGGCTACACCTTC. The chain recombines TRBV6-6 with TRBJ1-2, with TRBD1 as a possible D gene (6 bases). Trimming left V 9 bases short and J 6 bases short, with 14 bases between. CDR1 MNHNY and CDR2 SVGAGI come from the germline V gene (reference sequence). CDR3 size: 12 residues.

The chain uses TRBV28 and TRBJ1-2; D not resolved. Germline V lookup: CDR1 MDHEN, CDR2 SYDVKM. V lost 4 bases, J lost 2 bases, and 5 bases lay in between. The CDR3 runs to 12 residues. Here the CDR3 reads CASSYRNYGYTF. CDR3 sequence (DNA): TGTGCCAGCAGTTACCGAAACTATGGCTACACCTTC.

The V call is TRBV10-3, the J call TRBJ1-5, with TRBD1 matching over 9 bases. The CDR3 is 16 residues long. Germline loops: CDR1 ENHRY, CDR2 SYGVKD. The trim removed 0 bases at V and 5 bases at J, leaving 5 bases unmatched. Written as DNA, the CDR3 is TGTGCCATCAGTGAGTCGAGACAGGGGGAGGATCAGCCCCAGCATTTT. Protein: CAISESRQGEDQPQHF.

In its sample, this clone was seen once. V gene TRBV19 combines with J gene TRBJ1-2; D may be TRBD1 (5 bases). This CDR3 spans 14 amino acids. The V gene lost 7 bases and the J gene lost 4 bases, with 16 bases spanning the gap. Germline CDR1 and CDR2: LNHDA and SQIVND (reference sequence). CDR3 region: CASNGAEKVYGYTF. CDR3 sequence (DNA): TGTGCCAGTAACGGGGCAGAAAAAGTCTATGGCTACACCTTC.